The rows below give T cell receptor beta chains drawn from one sample of a study of T-cell memory formation after mild COVID-19. TCRdb fed the 5' RACE reads into MiXCR, producing one record per CDR3 protein. In the table there are 68,000 or so distinct CDR3 sequences, around 17% of which are singletons. The sequencing input was PBMCs or a T cell subset sorted from them (not recorded which). Source of these receptors: an adult woman who had mild COVID-19 (a few samples of this study predate the infection). Cell type and time point are not known. CDR3s include the opening cysteine and the closing phenylalanine or tryptophan. The D gene is left open where the match is weak. Size is stated for part of the rows, as once, few or many counts, or as a class when the clone is expanded.

j_call: TRBJ2-1
clone_size: few
v_call: TRBV7-6
d_call: .
cdr3_aa: CASSSPSSSYNEQFF
cdr3_nt: TGTGCCAGCAGCTCTCCTAGCAGTTCCTACAATGAGCAGTTCTTC

j_call: TRBJ2-7
clone_size: .
v_call: TRBV7-6
d_call: TRBD1
cdr3_aa: CASTPGTGHYEQYF
cdr3_nt: TGTGCCAGCACCCCCGGGACAGGCCATTACGAGCAGTACTTC

j_call: TRBJ2-1
clone_size: few
v_call: TRBV24-1
d_call: TRBD1
cdr3_aa: CATSDSGTGDYNEQFF
cdr3_nt: TGTGCCACCAGTGACTCCGGGACAGGGGACTACAATGAGCAGTTCTTC

j_call: TRBJ1-1
clone_size: few
v_call: TRBV15
d_call: .
cdr3_aa: CATSGPNTEAFF
cdr3_nt: TGTGCCACCTCGGGGCCGAACACTGAAGCTTTCTTT

j_call: TRBJ2-7
clone_size: .
v_call: TRBV29-1
d_call: .
cdr3_aa: CSVEDTYEQYF
cdr3_nt: TGCAGCGTAGAGGATACCTACGAGCAGTACTTC

j_call: TRBJ2-1
clone_size: few
v_call: TRBV7-8
d_call: .
cdr3_aa: CASINGYNEQFF
cdr3_nt: TGTGCCAGCATCAACGGTTACAATGAGCAGTTCTTC

j_call: TRBJ1-2
clone_size: few
v_call: TRBV5-1
d_call: TRBD1
cdr3_aa: CASRTGQGDYGYTF
cdr3_nt: TGCGCCAGCAGAACCGGACAGGGTGACTATGGCTACACCTTC

j_call: TRBJ2-7
clone_size: .
v_call: TRBV29-1
d_call: .
cdr3_aa: CSVRDNYEQYF
cdr3_nt: TGCAGCGTCAGGGACAATTACGAGCAGTACTTC

j_call: TRBJ2-1
clone_size: few
v_call: TRBV29-1
d_call: .
cdr3_aa: CSVEDVRDWSSYNEQFF
cdr3_nt: TGCAGCGTTGAAGACGTAAGGGACTGGAGCTCCTACAATGAGCAGTTCTTC

j_call: TRBJ2-3
clone_size: .
v_call: TRBV12-3/TRBV12-4
d_call: .
cdr3_aa: CASSPSLGAGITDTQYF
cdr3_nt: TGTGCCAGCAGTCCCAGCCTCGGTGCGGGGATCACAGATACGCAGTATTTT

j_call: TRBJ2-1
clone_size: .
v_call: TRBV19
d_call: .
cdr3_aa: CASSFMGLHDNEQFF
cdr3_nt: TGTGCCAGTAGTTTTATGGGACTGCACGACAATGAGCAGTTCTTC

j_call: TRBJ2-1
clone_size: .
v_call: TRBV6-5
d_call: TRBD1
cdr3_aa: CASSYGTGQGNEQFF
cdr3_nt: TGTGCCAGCAGTTACGGGACAGGGCAGGGCAATGAGCAGTTCTTC

j_call: TRBJ2-7
clone_size: .
v_call: TRBV12-3/TRBV12-4
d_call: .
cdr3_aa: CASSLSGAYHEQYF
cdr3_nt: TGTGCCAGCAGTTTATCAGGAGCGTACCACGAGCAGTACTTC

j_call: TRBJ2-7
clone_size: few
v_call: TRBV15
d_call: .
cdr3_aa: CATSRVANSYEQYF
cdr3_nt: TGTGCCACCAGCAGAGTGGCGAACTCCTACGAGCAGTACTTC

j_call: TRBJ2-7
clone_size: .
v_call: TRBV20-1
d_call: TRBD1
cdr3_aa: CSARPGQGVDNEQYF
cdr3_nt: TGCAGTGCTAGACCCGGACAGGGGGTCGATAACGAGCAGTACTTC

j_call: TRBJ2-3
clone_size: .
v_call: TRBV7-9
d_call: .
cdr3_aa: CASSPAGRGGKAEADTQYF
cdr3_nt: TGTGCCAGCAGCCCCGCGGGTCGTGGCGGGAAGGCAGAGGCAGATACGCAGTATTTT

j_call: TRBJ1-5
clone_size: .
v_call: TRBV13
d_call: .
cdr3_aa: CASSLLDQPQHF
cdr3_nt: TGTGCCAGCAGCTTATTGGATCAGCCCCAGCATTTT

j_call: TRBJ2-1
clone_size: few
v_call: TRBV4-1
d_call: .
cdr3_aa: CASSSDSAYNEQFF
cdr3_nt: TGCGCCAGCAGCTCAGACTCTGCCTACAATGAGCAGTTCTTC

j_call: TRBJ2-7
clone_size: few
v_call: TRBV4-2
d_call: .
cdr3_aa: CASSQAGGGYEQYF
cdr3_nt: TGTGCCAGCAGCCAAGCCGGGGGCGGCTACGAGCAGTACTTC

j_call: TRBJ2-1
clone_size: few
v_call: TRBV24-1
d_call: .
cdr3_aa: CATSGNGVHEQFF
cdr3_nt: TGTGCCACCAGTGGGAATGGAGTACATGAGCAGTTCTTC

j_call: TRBJ2-3
clone_size: few
v_call: TRBV12-3/TRBV12-4
d_call: TRBD2
cdr3_aa: CASSTRSGGFTDTQYF
cdr3_nt: TGTGCCAGCAGCACCCGTAGCGGGGGGTTCACAGATACGCAGTATTTT

j_call: TRBJ2-7
clone_size: few
v_call: TRBV18
d_call: TRBD1
cdr3_aa: CASSPPGQGYSYEQYF
cdr3_nt: TGTGCCAGCTCACCACCGGGACAGGGGTACTCCTACGAGCAGTACTTC

j_call: TRBJ1-2
clone_size: .
v_call: TRBV6-5
d_call: .
cdr3_aa: CASGERTFLGGYTF
cdr3_nt: TGTGCCAGCGGTGAGAGGACGTTTTTGGGAGGCTACACCTTC

j_call: TRBJ2-3
clone_size: few
v_call: TRBV12-3/TRBV12-4
d_call: .
cdr3_aa: CASSLVSGGADTQYF
cdr3_nt: TGTGCCAGCAGTTTAGTTTCCGGGGGCGCAGATACGCAGTATTTT

j_call: TRBJ1-1
clone_size: .
v_call: TRBV29-1
d_call: TRBD1
cdr3_aa: CSAATGAQSEAFF
cdr3_nt: TGCAGCGCTGCCACAGGGGCCCAGAGTGAAGCTTTCTTT

j_call: TRBJ2-7
clone_size: few
v_call: TRBV29-1
d_call: .
cdr3_aa: CSVEEGGAGVNEQYF
cdr3_nt: TGCAGCGTTGAAGAGGGTGGAGCAGGGGTAAACGAGCAGTACTTC

j_call: TRBJ2-7
clone_size: .
v_call: TRBV11-2
d_call: .
cdr3_aa: CASSLDLWQIPSYEQYF
cdr3_nt: TGTGCCAGCAGCTTAGACCTTTGGCAGATACCCTCCTACGAGCAGTACTTC